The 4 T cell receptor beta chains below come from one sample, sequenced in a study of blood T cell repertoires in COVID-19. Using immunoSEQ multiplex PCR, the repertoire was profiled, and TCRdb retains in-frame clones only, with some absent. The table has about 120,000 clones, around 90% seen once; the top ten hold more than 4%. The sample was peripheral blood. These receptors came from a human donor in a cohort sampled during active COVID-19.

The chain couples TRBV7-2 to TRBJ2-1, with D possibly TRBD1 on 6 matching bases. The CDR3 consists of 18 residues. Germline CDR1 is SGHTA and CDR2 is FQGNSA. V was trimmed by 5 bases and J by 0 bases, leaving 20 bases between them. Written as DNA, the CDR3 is TGTGCCAGCAGCCCAAGGGGGTGGGGAATCGTCTCCTACAATGAGCAGTTCTTC. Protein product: CASSPRGWGIVSYNEQFF.

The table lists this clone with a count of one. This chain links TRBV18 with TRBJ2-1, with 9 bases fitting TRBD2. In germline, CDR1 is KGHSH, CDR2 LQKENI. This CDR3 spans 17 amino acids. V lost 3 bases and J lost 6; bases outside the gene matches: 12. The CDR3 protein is CASSPEISGGSANEQFF. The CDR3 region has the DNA TGTGCCAGCTCACCGGAAATTAGCGGGGGTAGCGCCAATGAGCAGTTCTTC. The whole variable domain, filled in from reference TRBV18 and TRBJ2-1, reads NAGVMQNPRHLVRRRGQEARLRCSPMKGHSHVYWYRQLPEEGLKFMVYLQKENIIDESGMPKERFSAEFPKEGPSILRIQQVVRGDSAAYFCASSPEISGGSANEQFFGPGTRLTVL.

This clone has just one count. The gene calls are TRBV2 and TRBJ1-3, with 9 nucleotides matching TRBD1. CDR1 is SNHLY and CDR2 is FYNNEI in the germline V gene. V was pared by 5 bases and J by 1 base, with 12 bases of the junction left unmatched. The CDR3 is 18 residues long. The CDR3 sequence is CASSNWGQGVSSGNTIYF. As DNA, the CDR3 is TGTGCCAGCAGTAACTGGGGACAGGGTGTTTCGTCTGGAAACACCATATATTTT.

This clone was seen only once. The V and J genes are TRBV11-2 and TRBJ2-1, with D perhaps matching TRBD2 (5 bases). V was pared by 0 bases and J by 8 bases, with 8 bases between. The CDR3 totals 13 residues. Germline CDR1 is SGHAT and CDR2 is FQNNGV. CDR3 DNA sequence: TGTGCCAGCAGCTTAGATATGAGGGATGAGCAGTTCTTC. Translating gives CASSLDMRDEQFF. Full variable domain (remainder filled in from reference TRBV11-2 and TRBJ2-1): EAGVAQSPRYKIIEKRQSVAFWCNPISGHATLYWYQQILGQGPKLLIQFQNNGVVDDSQLPKDRFSAERLKGVDSTLKIQPAKLEDSAVYLCASSLDMRDEQFFGPGTRLTVL.